The 3 T cell receptor beta chains below come from one sample, sequenced in a study of early T cells in non-severe SARS-CoV-2 infection. TCRdb analysed the 5' RACE reads with MiXCR anew, one entry per CDR3 protein. The sample yields over 50,000 distinct CDR3 sequences, under 8.5% seen once. Sequencing was performed on whole blood. These TCRs come from an adult who was a healthcare worker with PCR-confirmed SARS-CoV-2 infection or an uninfected control (not recorded which).

As DNA, the CDR3 is TGCGCCAGCAGCTTGTCTGACGCCGGCGAGCAGTACTTC. Translation gives CASSLSDAGEQYF. The V and J genes are TRBV5-1 and TRBJ2-7; no clear D gene. Trimming cost V 1 base and J 6 bases, with 11 bases left between them. Per germline, CDR1 SGHRS and CDR2 YFSETQ. The CDR3 covers 13 residues.

The chain has TRBV14 and TRBJ2-7; TRBD1 matches 7 bases. Germline CDR1 and CDR2: SGHDN and FVKESK. V gave up 4 bases and J gave up 3 bases; unmatched junction bases: 3. This CDR3 is 13 amino acids long. CDR3 nucleotide sequence: TGTGCCAGCAGCCGCGGACAGGTCTACGAGCAGTACTTC. Encoded protein: CASSRGQVYEQYF.

This chain links TRBV20-1 with TRBJ2-3; TRBD2 agrees at 16 bases. Germline V gene lookup returns CDR1 DFQATT and CDR2 SNEGSKA (reference sequence). After removal of 6 bases from V and 3 bases from J, the junction contained 6 bases not matched to a gene. The CDR3 totals 16 residues. CDR3 residues: CSAMGLAGGRTDTQYF. CDR3 DNA sequence: TGCAGTGCAATGGGACTAGCGGGGGGGCGGACAGATACGCAGTATTTT.